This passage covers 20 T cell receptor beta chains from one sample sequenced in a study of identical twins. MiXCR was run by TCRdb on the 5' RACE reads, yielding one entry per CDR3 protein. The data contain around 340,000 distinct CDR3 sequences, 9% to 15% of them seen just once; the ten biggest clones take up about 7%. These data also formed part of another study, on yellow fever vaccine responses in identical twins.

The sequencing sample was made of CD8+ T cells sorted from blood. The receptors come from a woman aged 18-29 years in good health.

The CDR3 sequence: CASSAWGYTEAFF. CDR3 sequence (DNA): TGTGCCAGCAGTGCGTGGGGCTACACTGAAGCTTTCTTT. The chain links TRBV25-1 to TRBJ1-1; possible D gene TRBD1, 5 bases. V was cut by 4 bases and J by 3 bases, with 9 bases left in between. The germline V gene has CDR1 MGHDK and CDR2 SYGVNS. The CDR3 loop spans 13 amino acids.

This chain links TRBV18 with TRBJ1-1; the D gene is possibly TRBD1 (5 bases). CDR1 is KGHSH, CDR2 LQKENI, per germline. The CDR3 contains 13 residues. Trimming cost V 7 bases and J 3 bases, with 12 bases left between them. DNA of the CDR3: TGTGCCAGCTACCAGGGTGGGGACACTGAAGCTTTCTTT. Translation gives CASYQGGDTEAFF. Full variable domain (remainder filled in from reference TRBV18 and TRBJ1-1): NAGVMQNPRHLVRRRGQEARLRCSPMKGHSHVYWYRQLPEEGLKFMVYLQKENIIDESGMPKERFSAEFPKEGPSILRIQQVVRGDSAAYFCASYQGGDTEAFFGQGTRLTVV.

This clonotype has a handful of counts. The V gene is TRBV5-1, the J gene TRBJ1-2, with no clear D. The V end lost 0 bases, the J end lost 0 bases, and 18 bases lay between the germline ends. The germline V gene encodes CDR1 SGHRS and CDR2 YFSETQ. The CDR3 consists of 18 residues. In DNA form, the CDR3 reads TGCGCCAGCAGCTTGGCCCCAGGAGGCGACATCACTAACTATGGCTACACCTTC. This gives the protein CASSLAPGGDITNYGYTF.

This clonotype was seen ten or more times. The CDR3 sequence: CASSPSLVGNEQFF. DNA for the CDR3: TGTGCCAGCAGCCCGAGTCTGGTCGGCAATGAGCAGTTCTTC. The J gene is TRBJ2-1, the V gene TRBV7-3, with D unclear. Per the germline V gene, CDR1 is SGHTA and CDR2 is FQGTGA. V shed 5 bases and J shed 6 bases, with 14 bases lying between them. This CDR3 has 14 amino acids.

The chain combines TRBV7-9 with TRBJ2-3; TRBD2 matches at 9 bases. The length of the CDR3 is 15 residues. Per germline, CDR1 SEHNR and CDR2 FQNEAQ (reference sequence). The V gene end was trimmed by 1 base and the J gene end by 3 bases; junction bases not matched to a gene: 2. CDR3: CASSLVTSGTDTQYF. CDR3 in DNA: TGTGCCAGCAGCTTAGTTACTAGCGGGACAGATACGCAGTATTTT.

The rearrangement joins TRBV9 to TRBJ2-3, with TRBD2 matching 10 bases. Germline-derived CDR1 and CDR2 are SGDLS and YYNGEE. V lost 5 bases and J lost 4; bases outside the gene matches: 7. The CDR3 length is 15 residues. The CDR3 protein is CASSPAGGAPDTQYF. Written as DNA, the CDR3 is TGTGCCAGCAGTCCAGCGGGAGGGGCCCCAGATACGCAGTATTTT.

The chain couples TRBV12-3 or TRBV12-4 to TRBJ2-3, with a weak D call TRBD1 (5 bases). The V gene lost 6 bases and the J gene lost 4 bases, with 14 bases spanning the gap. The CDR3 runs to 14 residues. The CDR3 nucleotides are TGTGCCAGCAGCCCGACAGCAGGGCCAGATACGCAGTATTTT. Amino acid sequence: CASSPTAGPDTQYF.

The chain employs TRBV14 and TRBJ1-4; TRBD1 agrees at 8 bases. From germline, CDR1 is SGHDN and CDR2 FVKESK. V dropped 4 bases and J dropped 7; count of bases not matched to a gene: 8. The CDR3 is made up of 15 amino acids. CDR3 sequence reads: CASSPTGGLGEKLFF. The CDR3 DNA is TGTGCCAGCAGCCCCACAGGGGGATTAGGTGAAAAACTGTTTTTT.

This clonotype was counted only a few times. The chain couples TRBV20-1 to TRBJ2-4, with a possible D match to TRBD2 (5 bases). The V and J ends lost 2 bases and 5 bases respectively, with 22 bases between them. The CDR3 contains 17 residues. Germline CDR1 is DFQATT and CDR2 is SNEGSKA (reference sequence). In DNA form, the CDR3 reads TGCAGTGCTAGACCCCCCCCCGATGAGTTGGGAGAAAACATTCAGTACTTC. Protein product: CSARPPPDELGENIQYF.

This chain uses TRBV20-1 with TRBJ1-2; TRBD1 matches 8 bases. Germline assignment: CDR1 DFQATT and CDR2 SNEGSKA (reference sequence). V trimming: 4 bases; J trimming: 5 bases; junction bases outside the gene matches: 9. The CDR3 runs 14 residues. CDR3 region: CSAIGQGKKYGYTF. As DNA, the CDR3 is TGCAGTGCTATCGGACAGGGAAAGAAGTATGGCTACACCTTC.

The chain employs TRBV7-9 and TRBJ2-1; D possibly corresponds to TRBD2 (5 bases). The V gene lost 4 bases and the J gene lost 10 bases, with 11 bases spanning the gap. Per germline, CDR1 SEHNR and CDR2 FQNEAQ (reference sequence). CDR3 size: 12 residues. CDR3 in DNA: TGTGCCAGCAGCTCTACCGGGATAGAGCAGTTCTTC. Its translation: CASSSTGIEQFF.

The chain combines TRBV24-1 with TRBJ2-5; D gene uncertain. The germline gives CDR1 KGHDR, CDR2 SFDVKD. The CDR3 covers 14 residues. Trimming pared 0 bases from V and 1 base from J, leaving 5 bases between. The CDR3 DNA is TGTGCCACCAGTGATTTGGCAGCCCAAGAGACCCAGTACTTC. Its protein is CATSDLAAQETQYF.

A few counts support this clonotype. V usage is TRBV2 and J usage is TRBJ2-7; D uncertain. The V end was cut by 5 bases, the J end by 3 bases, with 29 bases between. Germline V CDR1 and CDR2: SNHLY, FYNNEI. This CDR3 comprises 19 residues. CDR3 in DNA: TGTGCCAGCAGTTCCCCTACTCGACTCGCTTCGTCTTGGCACTACGAGCAGTACTTC. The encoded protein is CASSSPTRLASSWHYEQYF.

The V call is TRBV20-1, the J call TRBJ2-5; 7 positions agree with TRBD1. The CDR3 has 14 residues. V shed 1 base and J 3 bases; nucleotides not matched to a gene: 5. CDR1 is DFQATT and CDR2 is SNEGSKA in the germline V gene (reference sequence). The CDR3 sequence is CSARVGTAEETQYF. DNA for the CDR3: TGCAGTGCTAGAGTGGGGACAGCCGAAGAGACCCAGTACTTC.

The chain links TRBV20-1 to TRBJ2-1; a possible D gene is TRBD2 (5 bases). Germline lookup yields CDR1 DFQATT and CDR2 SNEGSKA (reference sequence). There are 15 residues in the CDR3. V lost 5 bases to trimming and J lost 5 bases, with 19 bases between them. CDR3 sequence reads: CSARISDGVDNEQFF. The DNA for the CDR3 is TGCAGTGCTCGGATTAGCGACGGGGTCGACAATGAGCAGTTCTTC.

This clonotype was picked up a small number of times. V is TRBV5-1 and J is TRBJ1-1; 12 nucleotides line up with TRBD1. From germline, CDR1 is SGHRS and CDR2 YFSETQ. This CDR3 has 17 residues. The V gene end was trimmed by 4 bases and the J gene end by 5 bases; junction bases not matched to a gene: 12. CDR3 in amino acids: CASSGRDRGPGGTEAFF. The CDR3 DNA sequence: TGCGCCAGCAGCGGCCGGGACAGGGGGCCCGGGGGGACTGAAGCTTTCTTT.

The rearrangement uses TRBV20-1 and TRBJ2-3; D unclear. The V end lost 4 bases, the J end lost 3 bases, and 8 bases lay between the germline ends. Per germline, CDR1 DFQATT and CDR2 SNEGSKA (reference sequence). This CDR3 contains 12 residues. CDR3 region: CSAMGLTDTQYF. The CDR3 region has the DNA TGCAGTGCTATGGGCTTAACAGATACGCAGTATTTT.

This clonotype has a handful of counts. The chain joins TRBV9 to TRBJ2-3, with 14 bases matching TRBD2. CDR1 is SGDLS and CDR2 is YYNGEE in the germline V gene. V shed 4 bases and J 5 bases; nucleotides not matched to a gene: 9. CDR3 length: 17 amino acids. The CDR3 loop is CASSPRLAGGIVDTQYF. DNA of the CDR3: TGTGCCAGCAGCCCCCGACTAGCGGGAGGGATTGTAGATACGCAGTATTTT.

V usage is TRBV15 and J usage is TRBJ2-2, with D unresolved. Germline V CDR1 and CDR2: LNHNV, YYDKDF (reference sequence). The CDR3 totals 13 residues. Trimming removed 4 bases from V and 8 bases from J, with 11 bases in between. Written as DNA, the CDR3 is TGTGCCACCAGCACCTCACGATGGGGGGAGCTGTTTTTT. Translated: CATSTSRWGELFF. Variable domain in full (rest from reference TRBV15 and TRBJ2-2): DAMVIQNPRYQVTQFGKPVTLSCSQTLNHNVMYWYQQKSSQAPKLLFHYYDKDFNNEADTPDNFQSRRPNTSFCFLDIRSPGLGDTAMYLCATSTSRWGELFFGEGSRLTVL.

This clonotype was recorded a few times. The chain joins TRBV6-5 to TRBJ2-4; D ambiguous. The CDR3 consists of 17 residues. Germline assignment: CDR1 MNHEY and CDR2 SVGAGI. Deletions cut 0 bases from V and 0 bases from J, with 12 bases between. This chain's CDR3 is CASSYSLAGAAKNIQYF. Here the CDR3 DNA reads TGTGCCAGCAGTTACTCGTTGGCAGGAGCAGCCAAAAACATTCAGTACTTC.